Shown below are 32 T cell receptor beta chains from a single sample sequenced in a study of vaccination effects on CD4 cells after COVID-19. The antigens these receptors bind are not known. Assay: immunoSEQ multiplex PCR; the TCRdb copy retains only in-frame clones and omits some. The table shows about 80,000 clones, with 60% to 85% occurring only once. The ViraFEST assay expanded antigen-specific CD4+ T cells with viral peptide pools before sequencing. Between days 10 and 11 of culture, CD4+ T cells were separated out. Subjects were given two BNT162b2 or mRNA-1273 vaccine doses. The specimen comprised CD4+ T cells from PBMCs cultured with HCoV-OC43 spike peptides, sampled after COVID-19 vaccination. Noted subset: HCoV-OC43 spike overlapping peptide pool stimulation. These receptors originate from a human donor who received a COVID-19 vaccine.

CDR3 amino acids: CASGTRQDTQYF. CDR3 in DNA: TGTGCTAGTGGAACAAGGCAGGATACGCAGTATTTT. The chain combines TRBV12-5 with TRBJ2-3, with D hard to call. Germline V gives CDR1 LGHNT, CDR2 FRNRAP. V lost 6 bases, J lost 6 bases, and 10 bases lay in between. This CDR3 region has 12 residues.

The genes are TRBV5-5 and TRBJ2-5; TRBD2 matches at 8 bases. The germline gives CDR1 SGHKS, CDR2 YYEKEE (reference sequence). The CDR3 loop spans 16 amino acids. V was clipped by 2 bases and J by 1 base; unmatched bases: 7. The CDR3 DNA sequence: TGTGCCAGCAGCTTCCTCTCCGGGGGGGCCCAAGAGACCCAGTACTTC. This gives the protein CASSFLSGGAQETQYF.

This clone has more than one count but fewer than ten. This sequence joins TRBV6-5 and TRBJ1-3; D unclear. Trimming cost V 7 bases and J 4 bases, with 11 bases left between them. The CDR3 contains 13 residues. CDR1 is MNHEY and CDR2 is SVGAGI in the germline V gene. CDR3 amino acids: CASTGYAGNTIYF. CDR3 in DNA: TGTGCCAGCACCGGCTACGCAGGAAACACCATATATTTT.

The chain carries TRBV4-1 and TRBJ2-3; TRBD1 aligns across 8 bases. J gave up 7 bases and V 0 bases, and 12 bases lay outside the gene matches. Germline CDR1 reads MGHRA; CDR2 reads YSYEKL. CDR3 size: 17 residues. This CDR3 reads CASSQDLYDRGGNTQYF. The CDR3 coding sequence is TGCGCCAGCAGCCAAGACCTTTACGACAGGGGTGGGAATACGCAGTATTTT.

This chain joins TRBV23-1 and TRBJ2-7, with 9 bases lining up with TRBD2. TRBV23-1 is an ORF, and what it does is uncertain. The CDR3 totals 13 residues. The CDR3 region is CAPRGGGSYEQYV. The CDR3 DNA reads as TGCGCGCCGCGGGGGGGAGGGTCCTACGAGCAGTACGTC.

The J gene is TRBJ1-1, the V gene TRBV5-6, with D perhaps matching TRBD1 (6 bases). Trimming shortened V by 3 bases and J by 1 base, and 13 bases separated the two germline ends. The CDR3 is 15 amino acids. From germline, CDR1 is SGHDT and CDR2 YYEEEE. The CDR3 is CASSWIDRRNTEAFF. The DNA of the CDR3 is TGTGCCAGCAGCTGGATCGACAGGAGGAACACTGAAGCTTTCTTT.

V gene TRBV6-6 combines with J gene TRBJ1-2, with D perhaps TRBD1 (5 bases). Trimming left V 4 bases short and J 4 bases short, with 7 bases between. The CDR3 is 12 residues long. CDR1 is MNHNY, CDR2 SVGAGI, per germline (reference sequence). The CDR3 spells CASSSGAYGYTF. The CDR3 coding sequence is TGTGCCAGCAGTTCCGGGGCCTATGGCTACACCTTC.

The V call is TRBV6-2 or TRBV6-3, the J call TRBJ2-3; TRBD2 is a possible D gene (6 bases). The CDR3 runs 15 residues. V was cut by 5 bases and J by 6 bases, with 18 bases left in between. Germline assignment: CDR1 MNHEY and CDR2 SVGEGT. CDR3 in DNA: TGTGCCAGCAGTCAGGGAGGCGGTGGTGGGGATACGCAGTATTTT. Translating gives CASSQGGGGGDTQYF.

This clone was counted between two and nine times. This chain uses TRBV7-2 with TRBJ1-6; the D gene is possibly TRBD1 (5 bases). Germline V gene lookup returns CDR1 SGHTA and CDR2 FQGNSA. The length of the CDR3 is 14 residues. The V gene lost 0 bases and the J gene lost 9 bases, with 9 bases spanning the gap. The CDR3 spells CASSLAYGASPLHF. DNA of the CDR3: TGTGCCAGCAGCTTAGCGTACGGGGCTTCACCCCTCCACTTT.

J is TRBJ2-1 and V is TRBV30; D is perhaps TRBD2 (6 bases). Deletions cut 0 bases from V and 0 bases from J, with 9 bases between. The germline gives CDR1 GTSNPN, CDR2 SVGIG (reference sequence). The CDR3 spans 15 residues. The CDR3 DNA reads as TGTGCCTGGAGTGTTGGGAGGAGCTCCTACAATGAGCAGTTCTTC. It is translated as CAWSVGRSSYNEQFF.

The genes are TRBV6-2 or TRBV6-3 and TRBJ2-7, with a weak D call TRBD2 (6 bases). The CDR3 extends over 13 amino acids. Trimming removed 2 bases at V and 2 bases at J, with 7 bases between. Per the germline V gene, CDR1 is MNHEY and CDR2 is SVGEGT. DNA of the CDR3: TGTGCCAGCAGTTACGGGGAGGCCTACGAGCAGTACGTC. Its protein product is CASSYGEAYEQYV.

This chain joins TRBV4-1 and TRBJ2-3; TRBD1 matches at 9 bases. Germline CDR1 and CDR2: MGHRA and YSYEKL. This CDR3 spans 18 amino acids. Germline trimming cut 4 bases from V and 3 bases from J; bases unmatched to any gene: 14. CDR3 region: CASSLEKGTGSATDTQYF. Written as DNA, the CDR3 is TGCGCCAGCAGCCTAGAAAAAGGGACAGGGTCGGCGACAGATACGCAGTATTTT.

The chain employs TRBV1 and TRBJ1-5. TRBV1 is annotated as a pseudogene. The CDR3 loop spans 16 amino acids. As DNA, the CDR3 is TGCACCAGCAGACCGGGCCCCTATGGTGGAAATCAGCCCCAGCATTTT. Translation: CTSRPGPYGGNQPQHF.

The sample holds one count of this clone. The V gene is TRBV4-3, the J gene TRBJ1-5; D uncertain. V dropped 1 base and J dropped 3 bases, with 7 bases sitting between them. CDR1 and CDR2 from the germline V gene are LGHNA and YSLEER. CDR3 length: 14 amino acids. The CDR3 nucleotides read TGCGCCAGCAGCCAAGCACAGTACAATCAGCCCCAGCATTTT. The encoded protein is CASSQAQYNQPQHF.

This chain uses TRBV5-1 with TRBJ2-3; 9 bases are shared with TRBD2. Germline V gene lookup returns CDR1 SGHRS and CDR2 YFSETQ. After removal of 1 base from V and 2 bases from J, the junction contained 2 bases not matched to a gene. CDR3 length: 15 residues. DNA for the CDR3: TGCGCCAGCAGCTTGACTAGCGGGTCCACAGATACGCAGTATTTT. The encoded protein is CASSLTSGSTDTQYF.

The chain links TRBV2 to TRBJ2-3; D tentatively reads TRBD1 or TRBD2 (6 bases each). Germline assignment: CDR1 SNHLY and CDR2 FYNNEI. The V end was cut by 1 base, the J end by 4 bases, with 15 bases between. This CDR3 spans 16 amino acids. The chain's CDR3 is CASSEEGGLGSDTQYF. In DNA, the CDR3 is TGTGCCAGCAGTGAAGAGGGGGGTCTGGGGTCAGATACGCAGTATTTT.

The chain has TRBV6-5 and TRBJ2-7; 10 bases line up with TRBD1. The CDR3 is 15 amino acids. V was clipped by 4 bases and J by 3 bases; unmatched bases: 6. Germline values: CDR1 MNHEY, CDR2 SVGAGI. CDR3 nucleotides: TGTGCCAGCAGTTTAGGACAGGGGGGGATCTACGAGCAGTACGTC. Its protein product is CASSLGQGGIYEQYV.

This chain connects TRBV7-3 to TRBJ1-1, with D possibly matching TRBD1 (6 bases). This CDR3 spans 14 amino acids. Trimming removed 5 bases from V and 1 base from J, with 11 bases in between. Germline V gene sequence: CDR1 SGHTA, CDR2 FQGTGA. CDR3 protein: CASSPQGGNTEAFF. The CDR3 coding sequence is TGTGCCAGCAGCCCTCAAGGGGGGAACACTGAAGCTTTCTTT.

This clone was detected only once. The chain links TRBV11-2 to TRBJ1-4; D may be TRBD1 (6 bases). The germline gives CDR1 SGHAT, CDR2 FQNNGV. The CDR3 length is 16 residues. The V end was cut by 5 bases, the J end by 2 bases, with 15 bases between. The CDR3 loop reads CASSPQQGGTNEKLFF. Here the CDR3 DNA reads TGTGCCAGCAGCCCTCAACAGGGAGGGACTAATGAAAAACTGTTTTTT.

This clone was recorded a few times. The CDR3 DNA is TGTGCTAGTGGTTTGTGGGTGCAGGGGGCAGGAGGTAGCAATCAGCCCCAGCATTTT. This sequence encodes CASGLWVQGAGGSNQPQHF. V is TRBV12-5 and J is TRBJ1-5; TRBD1 matches at 8 bases. Looked up from germline, CDR1 is LGHNT and CDR2 is FRNRAP. V shed 2 bases, J shed 0 bases, and the junction held 12 bases outside the gene matches. The CDR3 is 19 amino acids.

This chain joins TRBV5-1 and TRBJ1-3; D perhaps matches TRBD1 (5 bases). CDR3 length: 13 amino acids. Per germline, CDR1 SGHRS and CDR2 YFSETQ. The V and J ends lost 7 bases and 0 bases respectively, with 8 bases between them. CDR3 nucleotide sequence: TGCGCCAGCTCCCAGGGCTCTGGAAACACCATATATTTT. Translating it yields CASSQGSGNTIYF.

This clone was observed a few times. This chain connects TRBV9 to TRBJ2-1; D might be TRBD1 (6 bases). The CDR3 loop spans 13 amino acids. CDR1 and CDR2 (germline): SGDLS, YYNGEE. V lost 3 bases and J lost 3, with 7 bases in between. The CDR3 sequence: CASSGRGYNEQFF. The CDR3, as DNA: TGTGCCAGCAGCGGCAGGGGCTACAATGAGCAGTTCTTC.

A few counts support this clone. The rearrangement joins TRBV24-1 to TRBJ2-1; TRBD1 aligns across 9 bases. The CDR3 totals 16 residues. The V gene end was trimmed by 2 bases and the J gene end by 4 bases; junction bases not matched to a gene: 5. Germline V CDR1 and CDR2: KGHDR, SFDVKD. Here the CDR3 DNA reads TGTGCCACCAGTGATTCCGGGACAGGGTCTTACAATGAGCAGTTCTTC. Protein product: CATSDSGTGSYNEQFF.

This clone was recorded once. This sequence joins TRBV18 and TRBJ2-2; either TRBD1 or TRBD2 may supply D (5 bases each). This CDR3 comprises 14 residues. Trimming took off 3 bases at V and 5 bases at J, with 10 bases between the two ends. The germline V gene encodes CDR1 KGHSH and CDR2 LQKENI. CDR3 nucleotides: TGTGCCAGCTCACCGGTCAGGGAGACCGGGGAGCTGTTTTTT. The encoded protein is CASSPVRETGELFF. Full variable domain (remainder filled in from reference TRBV18 and TRBJ2-2): NAGVMQNPRHLVRRRGQEARLRCSPMKGHSHVYWYRQLPEEGLKFMVYLQKENIIDESGMPKERFSAEFPKEGPSILRIQQVVRGDSAAYFCASSPVRETGELFFGEGSRLTVL.

The sample holds one count of this clone. The gene calls are TRBV5-6 and TRBJ1-1; D may be TRBD1 (6 bases). This CDR3 contains 14 residues. V dropped 1 base and J dropped 7 bases, with 14 bases sitting between them. Germline lookup yields CDR1 SGHDT and CDR2 YYEEEE. CDR3 bases: TGTGCCAGCAGCTTGTTAGCAGGGGCGAATGAAGCTTTCTTT. Translated, it gives CASSLLAGANEAFF. The full variable domain, completed using reference TRBV5-6 and TRBJ1-1, is DAGVTQSPTHLIKTRGQQVTLRCSPKSGHDTVSWYQQALGQGPQFIFQYYEEEERQRGNFPDRFSGHQFPNYSSELNVNALLLGDSALYLCASSLLAGANEAFFGQGTRLTVV.

This chain uses TRBV7-2 with TRBJ1-3; maybe TRBD1 (6 bases). Per the germline V gene, CDR1 is SGHTA and CDR2 is FQGNSA. V lost 5 bases to trimming and J lost 4 bases, with 15 bases between them. The CDR3 extends over 15 amino acids. In DNA form, the CDR3 reads TGTGCCAGCAGCCCTGGGTCAGACAGGGGAAACACCATATATTTT. Protein sequence: CASSPGSDRGNTIYF.

V gene TRBV18 combines with J gene TRBJ1-5; D remains unclear. Trimming removed 2 bases from V and 1 base from J, with 3 bases in between. There are 13 residues in the CDR3. CDR1 is KGHSH and CDR2 is LQKENI in the germline V gene. The CDR3 nucleotides are TGTGCCAGCTCACCAGAGAGCAATCAGCCCCAGCATTTT. It encodes CASSPESNQPQHF.

This rearrangement joins TRBV6-1 to TRBJ1-5; TRBD1 aligns across 9 bases. With 3 bases clipped from V and 0 bases from J, the junction kept 3 bases outside the gene matches. Germline CDR1 MNHNS, CDR2 SASEGT. The CDR3 runs to 16 residues. As DNA, the CDR3 is TGTGCCAGCAGTGAGGGACAGGGTTATAGCAATCAGCCCCAGCATTTT. This gives the protein CASSEGQGYSNQPQHF.

This clone was seen a few times. J is TRBJ2-7 and V is TRBV7-7; D is undetermined. Deletions cut 0 bases from V and 6 bases from J, with 9 bases between. This CDR3 is 13 amino acids long. Germline V CDR1 and CDR2: SSHAT, FNYEAQ (reference sequence). The CDR3 loop reads CASSLAVGFEQYV. CDR3 bases: TGTGCCAGCAGCTTAGCGGTGGGTTTCGAGCAGTACGTC.

The chain carries TRBV5-1 and TRBJ2-7; TRBD2 is a possible D gene (7 bases). The CDR3 totals 15 residues. Germline CDR1 and CDR2: SGHRS and YFSETQ. In DNA, the CDR3 is TGCCCCTGGGGGGGGCCTAGGTTTTCAGGGTGCGAGCAGTACGTC. Translated, it gives CPWGGPRFSGCEQYV.

V and J are TRBV19 and TRBJ1-2; 10 bases are a match to TRBD1. In germline, CDR1 is LNHDA, CDR2 SQIVND (reference sequence). This CDR3 comprises 15 residues. V lost 7 bases and J lost 4; bases outside the gene matches: 9. The CDR3 is CASTPPGTGAYGYTF. In nucleotides, the CDR3 is TGTGCCAGTACCCCACCCGGGACAGGGGCCTATGGCTACACCTTC.

This clone was detected only once. This sequence joins TRBV11-1 and TRBJ2-5, with TRBD2 as a possible D gene (7 bases). Trimming took 0 bases from V and 0 from J, leaving 8 bases between them. The CDR3 covers 15 residues. Germline lookup yields CDR1 SGHAT and CDR2 FQDESV (reference sequence). The CDR3 is CASSLAGGHQETQYF. The CDR3 DNA is TGTGCCAGCAGCTTAGCGGGGGGGCACCAAGAGACCCAGTACTTC.